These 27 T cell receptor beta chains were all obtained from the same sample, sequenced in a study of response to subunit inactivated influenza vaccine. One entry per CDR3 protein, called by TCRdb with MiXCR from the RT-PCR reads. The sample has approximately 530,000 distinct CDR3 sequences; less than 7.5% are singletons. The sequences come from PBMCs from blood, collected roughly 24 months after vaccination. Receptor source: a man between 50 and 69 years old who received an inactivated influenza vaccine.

CDR3 residues: CASSREWTQYF. For the CDR3, the DNA is TGTGCCAGCAGTCGAGAATGGACCCAGTACTTC. The rearrangement uses TRBV12-3 or TRBV12-4 and TRBJ2-5; D is unclear. The CDR3 loop spans 11 amino acids. The germline V and J ends were trimmed by 5 bases and 7 bases, with 8 bases remaining between them.

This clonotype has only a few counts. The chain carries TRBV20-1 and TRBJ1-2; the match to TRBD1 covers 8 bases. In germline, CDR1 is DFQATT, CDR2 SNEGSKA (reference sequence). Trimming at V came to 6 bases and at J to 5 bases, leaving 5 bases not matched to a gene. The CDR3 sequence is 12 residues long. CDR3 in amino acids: CSAKDRDYGYTF. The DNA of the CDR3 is TGCAGTGCCAAGGACAGGGATTATGGCTACACCTTC.

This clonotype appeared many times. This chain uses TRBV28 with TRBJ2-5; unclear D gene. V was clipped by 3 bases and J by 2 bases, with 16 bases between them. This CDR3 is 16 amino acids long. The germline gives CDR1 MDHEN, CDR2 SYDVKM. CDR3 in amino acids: CASSFNPKEHQETQYF. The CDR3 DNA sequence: TGTGCCAGCAGTTTTAACCCGAAGGAGCATCAAGAGACCCAGTACTTC.

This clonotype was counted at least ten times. CDR3 residues: CASSLKRRQIDTQYF. DNA of the CDR3: TGTGCCAGCAGTCTAAAGAGAAGACAAATAGATACGCAGTATTTT. The chain employs TRBV12-3 or TRBV12-4 and TRBJ2-3; no clear D gene. V lost 5 bases to trimming and J lost 5 bases, with 17 bases between them. This CDR3 is built from 15 residues.

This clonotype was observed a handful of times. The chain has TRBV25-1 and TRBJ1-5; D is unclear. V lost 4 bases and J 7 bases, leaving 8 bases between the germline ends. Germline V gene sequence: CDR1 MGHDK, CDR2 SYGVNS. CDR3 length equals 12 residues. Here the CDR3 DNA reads TGTGCCAGCAGTGCGGGGATGCAGCCCCAGCATTTT. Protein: CASSAGMQPQHF.

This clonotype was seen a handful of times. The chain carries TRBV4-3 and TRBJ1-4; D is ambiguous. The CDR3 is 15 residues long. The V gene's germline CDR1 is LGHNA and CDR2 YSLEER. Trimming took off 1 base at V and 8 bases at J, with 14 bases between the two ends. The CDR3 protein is CASSQGGLLGEKLFF. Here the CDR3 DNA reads TGCGCCAGCAGCCAAGGTGGACTCCTGGGGGAAAAACTGTTTTTT.

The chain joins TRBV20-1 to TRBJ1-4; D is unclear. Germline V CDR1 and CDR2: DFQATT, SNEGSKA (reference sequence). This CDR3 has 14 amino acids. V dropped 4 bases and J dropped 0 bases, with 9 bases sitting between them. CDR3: CSATSDSTNEKLFF. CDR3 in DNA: TGCAGTGCTACGAGCGATTCAACTAATGAAAAACTGTTTTTT.

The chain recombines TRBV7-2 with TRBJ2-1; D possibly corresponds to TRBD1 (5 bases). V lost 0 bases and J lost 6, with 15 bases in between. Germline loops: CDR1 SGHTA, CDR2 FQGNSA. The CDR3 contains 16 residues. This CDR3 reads CASSLARQGFGNEQFF. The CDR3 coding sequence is TGTGCCAGCAGCTTAGCCCGGCAGGGTTTTGGCAATGAGCAGTTCTTC. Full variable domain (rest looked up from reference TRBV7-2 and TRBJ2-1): GAGVSQSPSNKVTEKGKDVELRCDPISGHTALYWYRQSLGQGLEFLIYFQGNSAPDKSGLPSDRFSAERTGGSVSTLTIQRTQQEDSAVYLCASSLARQGFGNEQFFGPGTRLTVL.

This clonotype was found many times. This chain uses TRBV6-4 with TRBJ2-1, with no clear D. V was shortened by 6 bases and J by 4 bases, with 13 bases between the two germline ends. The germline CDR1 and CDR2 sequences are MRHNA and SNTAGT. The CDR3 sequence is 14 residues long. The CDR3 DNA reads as TGTGCCAGCAGGCCTAGTTTAGGGTACAATGAGCAGTTCTTC. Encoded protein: CASRPSLGYNEQFF.

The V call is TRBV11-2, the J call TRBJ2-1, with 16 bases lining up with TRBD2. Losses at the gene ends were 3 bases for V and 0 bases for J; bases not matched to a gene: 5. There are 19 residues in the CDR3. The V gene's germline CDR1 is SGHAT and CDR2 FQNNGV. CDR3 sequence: CASSLTGTSGRASYNEQFF. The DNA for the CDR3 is TGTGCCAGCAGCTTGACCGGGACTAGCGGGAGGGCCTCCTACAATGAGCAGTTCTTC.

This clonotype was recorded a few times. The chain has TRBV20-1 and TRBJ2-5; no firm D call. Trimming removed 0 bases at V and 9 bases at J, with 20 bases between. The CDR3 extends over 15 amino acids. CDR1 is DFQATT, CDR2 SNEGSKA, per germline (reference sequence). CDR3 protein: CSARDNSGVASPQYF. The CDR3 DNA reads TGCAGTGCTAGAGATAATTCTGGTGTCGCCTCCCCCCAGTACTTC.

As DNA, the CDR3 is TGTGCCAGCAGTTTTGGCTCGGGGGATCAGCCCCAGCATTTT. The encoded protein is CASSFGSGDQPQHF. The rearrangement joins TRBV12-3 or TRBV12-4 to TRBJ1-5, with D maybe TRBD1 (5 bases). The CDR3 loop spans 14 amino acids. V was pared by 3 bases and J by 5 bases, with 11 bases between.

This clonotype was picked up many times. The DNA for the CDR3 is TGCGCCAGCAGCCAAGGGACTAGCGGGGACCCAACCTCCTACGAGCAGTACTTC. Translating it yields CASSQGTSGDPTSYEQYF. The J gene is TRBJ2-7, the V gene TRBV4-1; 12 bases map to TRBD2. This CDR3 is built from 18 residues. Per germline, CDR1 MGHRA and CDR2 YSYEKL. The trim removed 1 base at V and 0 bases at J, leaving 7 bases unmatched.

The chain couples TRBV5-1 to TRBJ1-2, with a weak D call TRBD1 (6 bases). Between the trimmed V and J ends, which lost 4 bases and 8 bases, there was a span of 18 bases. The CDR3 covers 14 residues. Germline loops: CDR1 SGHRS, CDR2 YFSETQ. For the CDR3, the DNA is TGCGCCAGCAGCCCACCCGGCGGGGGGCACGGCTACACCTTC. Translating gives CASSPPGGGHGYTF.

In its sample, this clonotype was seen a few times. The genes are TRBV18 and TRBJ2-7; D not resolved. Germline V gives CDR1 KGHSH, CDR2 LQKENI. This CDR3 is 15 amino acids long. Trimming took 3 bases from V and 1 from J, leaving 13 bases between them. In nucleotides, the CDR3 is TGTGCCAGCTCACCCGACGCCCCCGGATCCTACGAGCAGTACTTC. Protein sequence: CASSPDAPGSYEQYF.

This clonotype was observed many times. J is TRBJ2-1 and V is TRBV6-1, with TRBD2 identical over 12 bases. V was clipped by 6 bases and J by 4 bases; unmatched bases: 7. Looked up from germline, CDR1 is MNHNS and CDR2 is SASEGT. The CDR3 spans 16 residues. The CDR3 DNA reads TGTGCCAGCAGGATGGGACTAGCGGGCAAATACAATGAGCAGTTCTTC. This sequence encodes CASRMGLAGKYNEQFF.

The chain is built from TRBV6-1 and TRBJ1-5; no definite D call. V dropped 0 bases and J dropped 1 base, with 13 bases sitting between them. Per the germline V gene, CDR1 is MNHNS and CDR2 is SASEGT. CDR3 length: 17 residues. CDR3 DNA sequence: TGTGCCAGCAGTGAAGCGCGGGGTTTTAGCAGCAATCAGCCCCAGCATTTT. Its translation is CASSEARGFSSNQPQHF.

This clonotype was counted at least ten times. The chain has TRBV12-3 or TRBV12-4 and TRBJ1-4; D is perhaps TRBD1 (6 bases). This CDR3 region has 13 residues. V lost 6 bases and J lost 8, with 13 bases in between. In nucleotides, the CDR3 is TGTGCCAGCAGACCACAGGGAGGAGAAAAACTGTTTTTT. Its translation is CASRPQGGEKLFF.

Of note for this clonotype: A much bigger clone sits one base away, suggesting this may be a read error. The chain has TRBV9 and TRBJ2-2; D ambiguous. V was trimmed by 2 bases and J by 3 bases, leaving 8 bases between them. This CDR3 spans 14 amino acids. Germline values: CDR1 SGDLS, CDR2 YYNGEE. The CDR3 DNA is TGTGCCAGCAGCGTGGATTTTGACACCGGGGAGCTGTTTTTT. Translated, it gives CASSVDFDTGELFF. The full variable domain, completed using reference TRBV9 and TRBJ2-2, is DSGVTQTPKHLITATGQRVTLRCSPRSGDLSVYWYQQSLDQGLQFLIQYYNGEERAKGNILERFSAQQFPDLHSELNLSSLELGDSALYFCASSVDFDTGELFFGEGSRLTVL.

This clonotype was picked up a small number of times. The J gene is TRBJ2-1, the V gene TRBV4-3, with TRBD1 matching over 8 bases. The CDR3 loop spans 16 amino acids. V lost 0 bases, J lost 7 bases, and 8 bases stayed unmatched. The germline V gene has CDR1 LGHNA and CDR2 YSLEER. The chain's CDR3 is CASSQEDRETGNEQFF. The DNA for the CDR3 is TGCGCCAGCAGCCAAGAGGACAGGGAAACGGGGAATGAGCAGTTCTTC.

The CDR3 loop is CASSFLRGKLFF. Written as DNA, the CDR3 is TGTGCCAGCAGCTTCCTGCGGGGAAAACTGTTTTTT. This chain links TRBV7-2 with TRBJ1-4, with D unclear. Trimming took 3 bases from V and 10 from J, leaving 9 bases between them. CDR1 is SGHTA and CDR2 is FQGNSA in the germline V gene. The CDR3 runs 12 residues.

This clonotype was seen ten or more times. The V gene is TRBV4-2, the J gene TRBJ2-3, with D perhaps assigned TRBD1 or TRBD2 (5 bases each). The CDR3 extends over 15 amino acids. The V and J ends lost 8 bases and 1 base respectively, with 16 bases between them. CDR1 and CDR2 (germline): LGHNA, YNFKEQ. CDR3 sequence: CASRGAGSRTDTQYF. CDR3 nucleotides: TGTGCCAGCCGAGGGGCAGGGAGTCGCACAGATACGCAGTATTTT.

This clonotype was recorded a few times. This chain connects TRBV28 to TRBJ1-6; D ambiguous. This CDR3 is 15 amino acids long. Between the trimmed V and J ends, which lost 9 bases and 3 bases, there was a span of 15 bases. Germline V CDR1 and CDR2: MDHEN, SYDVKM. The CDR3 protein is CASRTDLSYNSPLHF. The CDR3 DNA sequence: TGTGCCAGTCGGACGGACTTGAGCTATAATTCACCCCTCCACTTT.

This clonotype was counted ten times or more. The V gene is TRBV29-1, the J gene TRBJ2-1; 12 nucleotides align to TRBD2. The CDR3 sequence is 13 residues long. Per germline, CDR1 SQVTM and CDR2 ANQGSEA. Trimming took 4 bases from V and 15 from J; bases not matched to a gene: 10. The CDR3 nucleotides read TGCAGCGTTGTCACTCTAGCGGGAGGGAGCAGGTTCTTC. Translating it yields CSVVTLAGGSRFF.

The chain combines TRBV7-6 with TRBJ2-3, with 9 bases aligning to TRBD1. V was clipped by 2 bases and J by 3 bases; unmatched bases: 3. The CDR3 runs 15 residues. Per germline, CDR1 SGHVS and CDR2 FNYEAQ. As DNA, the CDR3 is TGTGCCAGCAGCTTAATGGGGACAGGGACAGATACGCAGTATTTT. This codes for CASSLMGTGTDTQYF.

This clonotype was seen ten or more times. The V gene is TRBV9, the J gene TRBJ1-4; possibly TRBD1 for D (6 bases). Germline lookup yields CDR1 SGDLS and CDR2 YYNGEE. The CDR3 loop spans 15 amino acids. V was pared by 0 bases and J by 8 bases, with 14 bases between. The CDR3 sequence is CASSVAEGVREKLFF. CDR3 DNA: TGTGCCAGCAGCGTAGCTGAGGGGGTCCGGGAAAAACTGTTTTTT.

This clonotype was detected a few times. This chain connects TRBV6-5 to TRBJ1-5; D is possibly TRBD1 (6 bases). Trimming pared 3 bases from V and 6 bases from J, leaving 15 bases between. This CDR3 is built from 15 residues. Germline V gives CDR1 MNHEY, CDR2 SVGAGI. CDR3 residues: CASSYDRTRSQPQHF. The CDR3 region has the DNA TGTGCCAGCAGTTATGACAGGACTCGCAGTCAGCCCCAGCATTTT.